These T cell receptor beta chains were read from a single sample in a study of blood T cell repertoires in COVID-19. Here immunoSEQ multiplex PCR was the method, and the copy in TCRdb shows in-frame clones only, minus some. The data show about 75,000 clones, 60% to 85% seen once. Sequenced sample: peripheral blood. All receptors come from a woman at least 80 years old with active or convalescent COVID-19. The conserved cysteine and the conserved F or W are not part of the CDR3 here. The order of the fields is V gene, CDR3 protein.

TRBV24-1 | ATSDLSGDEQF
TRBV9 | ASSAASWGSSTDTQY
TRBV4-3 | ASSQVQQNYGYT
TRBV6-2/TRBV6-3 | ASSYSIWGTGMEQY
TRBV6-5 | ASRARDSGQPQH
TRBV28 | ASSTHGNTDTQY
TRBV7-2 | ASSETGTKQETQY
TRBV15 | ATSFGRLTEAF
TRBV10-2 | ASSVEGAGYNSPLH
TRBV7-2 | ASSLDRSSYNEQF
TRBV27 | ASSLDRDYYGYT
TRBV2 | ASRNRNTGELF
TRBV19 | ASSVRGYRTDTQY
TRBV11-2 | ASSPRDRVLAGELF
TRBV30 | AWSSGGLYT
TRBV2 | ASSRQGPYNEQF
TRBV6-1 | ASSGPGLRLDQPQH
TRBV7-2 | ASSLSSMETQY
TRBV19 | ASSIGDTYYSPLH
TRBV19 | ASSATSTDTQY
TRBV15 | ATSRGRGGSNTGELF
TRBV7-6 | ASSPRTGLNEKLF
TRBV9 | ASSPRTGAQETQY
TRBV21-1 | ASSKVGTEINYGYT
TRBV19 | ASGRRGQTTGELF
TRBV4-3 | ASSQEATGISYNEQF
TRBV11-2 | ASSLAVLGDTDTQY
TRBV5-6 | ASSPTGNYGYT
TRBV6-2/TRBV6-3 | ASSFAPGEGDEQF
TRBV19 | ASSRQGADGYT
TRBV4-1 | ASSYRGLSSYEQY
TRBV15 | ATQTLTSGISTDTQY
TRBV28 | ASSPQGTYSNQPQH
TRBV27 | ASSDQASGLRNEQY
TRBV27 | ASSLLGGGKRGDTQY
TRBV28 | ASRDSSHEQY
TRBV7-2 | ASSSWDRSYGYT
TRBV7-2 | ASGSRVTDTQY
TRBV30 | AWSGGSNQPQH
TRBV19 | ASSAHRGQKH
TRBV2 | ASSGLGQGLTYEQY
TRBV19 | ASSPGQNTEAF
TRBV7-6 | ASSLDIAGGGEQY